This TCR beta chain was obtained from a study of regulatory T cells in long-lasting Graves disease. CDR3 regions were amplified by Arm-PCR using iRepertoire HTBI primers to build TCR beta libraries. TCRdb independently ran MiXCR on the multiplex PCR reads; one entry per CDR3 protein. The profile shows about 560,000 distinct CDR3 sequences, 15% to 20% of them singletons. This clonotype appeared many times. The antigen is undetermined. Trimming removed 4 bases from V and 5 bases from J; junction bases left unmatched: 9. The CDR3 length is 15 residues. Germline CDR1 MDHEN, CDR2 SYDVKM. Described time point: newly diagnosed GD, antithyroid drugs for less than 3 months. The authors made the TCR library using RNA they extracted from PBMCs. Study results and limitations: Thyroid tissue went unstudied; only peripheral blood was examined.

This same sample was also part of a study on T cells in Graves' hyperthyroidism and ophthalmopathy.

The receptor comes from a man aged 18 to 30 with Graves disease. The material sequenced was peripheral blood mononuclear cells (PBMCs), taken at new diagnosis, from a patient treated with antithyroid drugs. The chain recombines TRBV28 with TRBJ2-7, with 9 bases identical to TRBD1. In DNA, the CDR3 is TGTGCCAGCAGTTCCCCCGGGACAGGGTTCGACGAGCAGTACTTC. Translating it yields CASSSPGTGFDEQYF.